This TCR beta chain came from a study of Graves' ophthalmopathy and Graves' hyperthyroidism. CDR1 MNHNS and CDR2 SASEGT come from the germline V gene. CDR3 length: 15 residues. Trimming left V 6 bases short and J 3 bases short, with 17 bases between. Comments on this clonotype: The target antigen is unknown.

RNA transcripts were the template, and TCR beta CDR3 regions were amplified from them. An initial RT-PCR round employing HTBI primers preceded a second-round multiplex PCR. TCRdb re-derived calls from the multiplex PCR reads in MiXCR, one entry per CDR3 protein. Among fewer than 600,000 distinct CDR3 sequences listed, about an eighth were seen once. General observations from the study: Blood also carried most expanded thyroid clonotypes exceeding 0.001 frequency.

This sequence was found in a woman between 25 and 40 years old with Graves' ophthalmopathy. Sequencing input: blood. The chain uses TRBV6-1 and TRBJ1-2, with D perhaps matching TRBD1 (5 bases). The CDR3 is CASRRVDRSDYGYTF. CDR3 nucleotides: TGTGCCAGCAGACGAGTAGACAGATCCGACTATGGCTACACCTTC.